This T cell receptor beta chain comes out of a study of blood T cell repertoires in COVID-19. Study overall: PBMCs, B-cell-depleted T cells, or T cells were the source of the cDNA or gDNA that made up the material.

Methods used by the authors: Amplification of reference gene primers was used by the study to estimate nucleated cell counts. The protocol was immunoSEQ multiplex PCR, while the TCRdb copy is restricted to in-frame clones and leaves out a portion. The V and J calls and clone size are taken from that table; D and trimming were inferred from the DNA. The profile covers approximately 300,000 clones, with around 90% appearing a single time and around 6.8% taken by the ten largest. The V gene's germline CDR1 is MNHEY and CDR2 SMNVEV (reference sequence). The V gene lost 1 base and the J gene lost 3 bases, with 9 bases spanning the gap. This CDR3 comprises 14 residues. Recruited during active infection, patients (from Seattle) were subsequently followed longitudinally.

The sequencing input was peripheral blood. This chain uses TRBV27 with TRBJ1-1; TRBD1 might be the D (5 bases). The clonotype comes from a woman between 25 and 40 years old with COVID-19, enrolled during active disease. In DNA form, the CDR3 reads TGTGCCAGCAGTTTATACAGGTCGTACACTGAAGCTTTCTTT. Amino acid sequence: CASSLYRSYTEAFF.